Given below is one T cell receptor beta chain in context. Its recognized antigen is unknown. No much larger clone is present one base from it, and per-base qualities are unavailable. The CDR3 covers 15 residues, taking in both the cysteine and the phenylalanine. The kept DNA is CDR3 alone, 45 bases in frame from the first base. V lost 3 bases and J lost 3 bases; the stretch between them is 14 bases long. The germline V gene sets CDR1 to SNHLY and CDR2 to FYNNEI. Reading the label with the study, this specimen's time point is: baseline before first vaccination. Samples from vaccinated people were obtained from the UK trials COV001 and COV002, which included a single-blind randomized controlled phase 2/3 trial of AZD1222 (ChAdOx1 nCoV-19) in healthy adults. Trial participant PBMC samples were collected at day 0 and day 28 after the second dose for TCRbeta chain sequencing. These data are taken from a study of T cell responses to AZD1222 COVID-19 vaccine (dated by TCRdb to the early 2020s). A note on the overall study: Because spike-specific TCR depth and breadth did not differ between the two schedules, AZD1222 recipients who got a second dose at roughly 4 weeks were pooled with those who got a second dose at roughly 12 weeks. TCR sequencing was performed for more than 230 trial participants, of whom roughly 200 were given two doses of AZD1222 and around 25 were given two doses of MenACWY control vaccine. Trial participants were enrolled by age into 18-55, 56-69 and 70-plus year subgroups, with roughly 150, 30 and 60 TCR-sequenced participants respectively.

On the study overall, not on this receptor specifically: CD4 TCRs associated with the vaccine covered the entire spike protein, and the dominant responses were in regions 160-218 and 743-854. No day 14 peak-response samples were available, so repertoires were characterized only after the peak T cell response. Reportedly, almost half of the unique spike-specific TCRs recognized epitopes lying outside the regions that are mutated in the B.1.351 and B.1.1.7 variants. After two AZD1222 doses, spike-specific TCR breadth and depth were significantly higher than at day 0 and than in MenACWY recipients. Conclusions about previously exposed vaccinees were limited because only six or seven AZD1222 recipients were SARS-CoV-2 seropositive at baseline. The 56-69-year group was small, and its depth increase did not reach significance, likely because of low power. Most participants were white British and females outnumbered males, and the authors suggested that clonal diversity may have been underestimated.

The CDR3 regions of human TCRbeta chains were analyzed by immunosequencing. In the paper's pipeline: TCRs in the repertoires were matched against a reference library of SARS-CoV-2-specific TCRs that had been generated with the MIRA antigen-specificity platform. Breadth was defined as the fraction of unique TCRs that were SARS-CoV-2-associated. Depth was defined as the fraction of total T cells that were SARS-CoV-2-associated. Each spike-specific TCR was assigned to its reactive spike region and to a CD4 or CD8 class using the MIRA data. Log10-transformed breadth and depth values were compared by one-way ANOVA with Sidak's multiple comparisons tests. In its TCRdb copy, this immuneACCESS table keeps in-frame sequences only and misses some clones. Where compared with another copy, unresolved V genes explain less than half of these, and the others have no known cause. V and J calls and clone size come straight from that table; D and trimming were deduced from the DNA. The sample contains 100,000 to 150,000 clones, around 85% of them found a single time. The ten largest clones represent over 5.5% of the sample.

This TCR was recovered from an adult in good health. This chain joins TRBV2 to TRBJ1-1; no D segment can be confidently identified. Sequencing used peripheral blood, obtained on day 0 of AZD1222 vaccination. The encoded CDR3 is CASSDRDIIDTEAFF. The sequenced DNA: TGTGCCAGCAGTGACCGCGATATTATCGACACTGAAGCTTTCTTT.